A selection of T cell receptor beta chains follows, all from one sample in a study of shared clonotypes between healthy human individuals. Profiling relied on immunoSEQ multiplex PCR, and the TCRdb table lists in-frame clones only, not all of them. The sample includes more than 2 million clones, over 85% of them seen just once. Sequencing was carried out using naive CD8+ T cells sorted from blood. All receptors come from a young man in good health. CDR3s include the opening cysteine and the closing phenylalanine or tryptophan. The D gene is left open where the match is weak.

>TRBV6-1|TRBD2
CASSRLAGAIWELFF
>TRBV2|NA
CASTAGPSTDTQYF
>TRBV10-1|NA
CASSESPEDSQETQYF
>TRBV7-9|TRBD2
CASSLSVLAGGPRNEQFF
>TRBV7-6|TRBD2
CASSLGLAGTYNEQFF
>TRBV5-6|NA
CASSLDRATVREVNEQFF
>TRBV6-1|NA
CASSEWTDSNQPQHF
>TRBV5-6|TRBD1
CASSWDRSYEQYF
>TRBV27|NA
CASRDRNTEAFF
>TRBV13|NA
CASRDSPKGEQYF
>TRBV6-6|NA
CASNYVGRTAEAFF
>TRBV7-3|NA
CASSLLGGSKNIQYF
>TRBV28|TRBD1
CASKQGASYEQYF
>TRBV7-9|NA
CASSGGTEGFDADTQYF
>TRBV28|NA
CASSLVIGPLMPYNEQFF
>TRBV28|NA
CASSLGATNEKLFF
>TRBV6-5|NA
CASSYRATNNEQFF
>TRBV9|NA
CASSVDGVGIWVGDTQYF
>TRBV9|TRBD2
CASSVATGGIREQYF
>TRBV27|TRBD1
CASAPDRAAYNEQFF
>TRBV7-8|TRBD1
CASSDIIGDRVYEQYF
>TRBV4-3|NA
CASSQLEGGYGYTF
>TRBV11-2|NA
CASSWTRRQETQYF
>TRBV9|NA
CASSGLMGNYEQYF
>TRBV6-5|NA
CASGAHEQFF
>TRBV6-1|NA
CASTLMGGFNYGYTF
>TRBV11-2|TRBD2
CASSPFSGRKDTGELFF
>TRBV30|NA
CAWSAANEQFF
>TRBV5-6|NA
CASSLAGDTEAFF
>TRBV7-2|NA
CASSLDTGNPYEQYF
>TRBV2|NA
CASSDSRDGNYEQYF
>TRBV19|NA
CASSPSLMDNQPQHF
>TRBV9|NA
CASSVEGLQETQYF
>TRBV2|TRBD1
CARRDQTGTDQPQHF
>TRBV12-5|TRBD1
CASGSDRDTETQYF
>TRBV5-6|TRBD1
CASSGDEGAAGANVLTF
>TRBV4-1|TRBD1
CASSHPGTGNTGELFF
>TRBV27|TRBD1
CASSADREFNYGYTF
>TRBV9|TRBD2
CASTTSGGTDTQYF
>TRBV15|NA
CATSSLQGHSEKLFF
>TRBV2|NA
CASRGDTLGTEAFF
>TRBV11-2|NA
CASSLLYVGGYEQYF
>TRBV30|NA
CAWDDPSGNTIYF
>TRBV6-5|NA
CASSYLSSDQPQHF
>TRBV15|NA
CATSREHGALTEETQYF
>TRBV29-1|NA
CSVGEYWGDEQYF
>TRBV27|NA
CASSSLASPYNEQFF
>TRBV5-1|NA
CASSLEGIGRPEAFF
>TRBV27|NA
CASSFGDTYNEQFF
>TRBV11-2|TRBD1
CASRRTGEETQYF
>TRBV5-6|TRBD1
CASSYPPGQGFWNTEAFF
>TRBV7-3|NA
CASSLKGGSSEQYF
>TRBV7-9|NA
CASSLGGLSNQPQHF